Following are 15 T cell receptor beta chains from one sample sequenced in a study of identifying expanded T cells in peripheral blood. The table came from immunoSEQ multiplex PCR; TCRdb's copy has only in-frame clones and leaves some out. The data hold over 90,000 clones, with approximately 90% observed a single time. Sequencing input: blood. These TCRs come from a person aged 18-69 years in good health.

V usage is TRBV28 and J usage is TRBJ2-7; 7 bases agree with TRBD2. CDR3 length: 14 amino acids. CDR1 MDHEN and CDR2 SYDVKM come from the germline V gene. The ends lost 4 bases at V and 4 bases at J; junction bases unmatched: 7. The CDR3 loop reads CASSSPGLKYEQYF. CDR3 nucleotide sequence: TGTGCCAGCAGTTCTCCGGGACTAAAATACGAGCAGTACTTC.

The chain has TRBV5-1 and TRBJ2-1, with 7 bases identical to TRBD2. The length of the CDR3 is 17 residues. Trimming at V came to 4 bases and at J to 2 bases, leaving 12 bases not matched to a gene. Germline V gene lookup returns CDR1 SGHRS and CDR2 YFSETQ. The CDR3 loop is CASSPAGSGFTYNEQFF. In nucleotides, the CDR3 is TGCGCCAGCAGCCCAGCGGGATCAGGATTCACCTACAATGAGCAGTTCTTC. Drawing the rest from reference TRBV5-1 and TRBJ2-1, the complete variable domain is KAGVTQTPRYLIKTRGQQVTLSCSPISGHRSVSWYQQTPGQGLQFLFEYFSETQRNKGNFPGRFSGRQFSNSRSEMNVSTLELGDSALYLCASSPAGSGFTYNEQFFGPGTRLTVL.

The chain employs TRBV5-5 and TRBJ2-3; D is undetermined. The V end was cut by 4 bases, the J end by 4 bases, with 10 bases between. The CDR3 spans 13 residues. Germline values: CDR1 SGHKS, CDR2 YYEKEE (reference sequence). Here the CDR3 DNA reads TGTGCCAGCAGCATTGGCCCCCCAGATACGCAGTATTTT. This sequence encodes CASSIGPPDTQYF.

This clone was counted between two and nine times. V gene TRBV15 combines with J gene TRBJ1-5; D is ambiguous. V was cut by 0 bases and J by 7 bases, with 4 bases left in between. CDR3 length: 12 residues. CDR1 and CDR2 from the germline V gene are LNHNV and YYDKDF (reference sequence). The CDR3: CATSRDIQPQHF. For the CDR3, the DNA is TGTGCCACCAGCAGAGATATCCAGCCCCAGCATTTT.

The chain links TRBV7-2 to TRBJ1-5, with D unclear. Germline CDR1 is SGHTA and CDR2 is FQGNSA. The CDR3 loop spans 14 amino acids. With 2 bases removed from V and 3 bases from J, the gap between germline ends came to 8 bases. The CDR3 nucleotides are TGTGCCAGCAGCTTAAGGTTCCTCAATCAGCCCCAGCATTTT. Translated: CASSLRFLNQPQHF.

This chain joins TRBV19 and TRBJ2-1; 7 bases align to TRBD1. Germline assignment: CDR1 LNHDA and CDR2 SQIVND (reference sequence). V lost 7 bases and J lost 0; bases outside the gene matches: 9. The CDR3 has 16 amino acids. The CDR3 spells CASTATGDYSYNEQFF. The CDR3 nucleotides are TGTGCCAGTACTGCAACAGGGGATTACTCCTACAATGAGCAGTTCTTC.

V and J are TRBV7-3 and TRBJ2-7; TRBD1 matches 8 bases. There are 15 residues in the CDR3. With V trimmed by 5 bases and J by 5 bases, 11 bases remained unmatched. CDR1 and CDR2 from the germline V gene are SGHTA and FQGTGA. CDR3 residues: CASSVTGTGSNEQYF. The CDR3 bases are TGTGCCAGCAGCGTTACCGGGACAGGCTCTAACGAGCAGTACTTC.

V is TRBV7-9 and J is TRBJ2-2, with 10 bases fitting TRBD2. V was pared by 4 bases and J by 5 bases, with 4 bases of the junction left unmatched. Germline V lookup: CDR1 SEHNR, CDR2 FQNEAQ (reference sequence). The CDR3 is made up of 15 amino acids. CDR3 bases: TGTGCCAGCAGCTCTAGCGGGAGATATACCGGGGAGCTGTTTTTT. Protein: CASSSSGRYTGELFF.

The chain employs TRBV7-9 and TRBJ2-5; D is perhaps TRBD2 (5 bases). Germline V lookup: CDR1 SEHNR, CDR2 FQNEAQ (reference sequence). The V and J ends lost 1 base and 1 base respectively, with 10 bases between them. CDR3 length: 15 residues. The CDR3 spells CASSLGVGSQETQYF. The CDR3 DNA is TGTGCCAGCAGCTTAGGGGTTGGGAGCCAAGAGACCCAGTACTTC.

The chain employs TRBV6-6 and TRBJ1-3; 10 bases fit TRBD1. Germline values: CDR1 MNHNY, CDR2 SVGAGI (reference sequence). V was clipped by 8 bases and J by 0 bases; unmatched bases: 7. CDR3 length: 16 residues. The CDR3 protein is CASLGTGAPSGNTIYF. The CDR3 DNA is TGTGCCAGCCTTGGGACAGGGGCCCCCTCTGGAAACACCATATATTTT.

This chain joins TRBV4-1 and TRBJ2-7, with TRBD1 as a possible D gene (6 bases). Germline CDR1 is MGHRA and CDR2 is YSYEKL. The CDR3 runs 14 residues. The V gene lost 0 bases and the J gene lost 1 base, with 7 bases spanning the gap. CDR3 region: CASSQDTGSYEQYF. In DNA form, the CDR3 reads TGCGCCAGCAGCCAAGATACAGGGTCCTACGAGCAGTACTTC.

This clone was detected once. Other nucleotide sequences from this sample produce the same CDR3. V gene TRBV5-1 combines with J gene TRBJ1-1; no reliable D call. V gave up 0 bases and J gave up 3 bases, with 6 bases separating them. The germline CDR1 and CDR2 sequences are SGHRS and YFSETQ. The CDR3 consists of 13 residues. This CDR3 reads CASSLVGDTEAFF. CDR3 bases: TGCGCCAGCAGCTTGGTTGGAGACACTGAAGCTTTCTTT.

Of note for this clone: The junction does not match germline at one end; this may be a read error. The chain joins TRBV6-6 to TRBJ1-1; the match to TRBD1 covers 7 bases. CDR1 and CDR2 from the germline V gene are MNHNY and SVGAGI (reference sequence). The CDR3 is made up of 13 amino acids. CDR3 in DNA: TGTGCCAGCACCTTGGGCCCGGCAGGGGGAAAGATCTTT. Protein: CASTLGPAGGKIF.

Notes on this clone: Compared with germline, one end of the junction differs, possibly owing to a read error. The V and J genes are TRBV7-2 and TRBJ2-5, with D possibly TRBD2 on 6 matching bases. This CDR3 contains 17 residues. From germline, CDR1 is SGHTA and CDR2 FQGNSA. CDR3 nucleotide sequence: TGTGCCAGCAGCTACTCAGTAGGTACTAGCCACCAGGAGACCCAGTACTTC. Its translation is CASSYSVGTSHQETQYF. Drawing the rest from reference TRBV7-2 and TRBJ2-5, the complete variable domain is GAGVSQSPSNKVTEKGKDVELRCDPISGHTALYWYRQSLGQGLEFLIYFQGNSAPDKSGLPSDRFSAERTGGSVSTLTIQRTQQEDSAVYLCASSYSVGTSHQETQYFGPGTRLLVL.

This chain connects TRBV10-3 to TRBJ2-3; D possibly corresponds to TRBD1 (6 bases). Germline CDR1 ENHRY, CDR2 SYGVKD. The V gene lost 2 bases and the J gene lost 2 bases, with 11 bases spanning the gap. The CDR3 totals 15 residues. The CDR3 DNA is TGTGCCATCAGTGAGCCGGGACAAAACACAGATACGCAGTATTTT. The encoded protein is CAISEPGQNTDTQYF.